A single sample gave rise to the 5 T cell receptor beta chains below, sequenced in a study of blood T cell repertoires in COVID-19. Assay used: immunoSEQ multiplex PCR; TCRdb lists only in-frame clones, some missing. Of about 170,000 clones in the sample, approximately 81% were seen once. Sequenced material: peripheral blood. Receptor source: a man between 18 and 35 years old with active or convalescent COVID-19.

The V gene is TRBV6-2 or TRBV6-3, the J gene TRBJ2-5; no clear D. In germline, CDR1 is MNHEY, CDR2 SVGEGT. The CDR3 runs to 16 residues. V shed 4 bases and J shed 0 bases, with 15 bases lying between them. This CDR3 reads CASSSTKPSYQETQYF. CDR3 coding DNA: TGTGCCAGCAGTTCTACTAAGCCCTCGTACCAAGAGACCCAGTACTTC.

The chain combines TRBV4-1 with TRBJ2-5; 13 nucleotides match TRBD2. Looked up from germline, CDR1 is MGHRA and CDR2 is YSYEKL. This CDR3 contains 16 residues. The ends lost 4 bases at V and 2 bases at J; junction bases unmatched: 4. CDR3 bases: TGCGCCAGCAGCCGACTAGCGGGGGGACCACAAGAGACCCAGTACTTC. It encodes CASSRLAGGPQETQYF.

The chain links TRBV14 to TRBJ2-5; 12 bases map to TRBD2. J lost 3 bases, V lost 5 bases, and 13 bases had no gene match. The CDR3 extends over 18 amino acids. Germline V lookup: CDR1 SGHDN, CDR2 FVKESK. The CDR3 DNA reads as TGTGCCAGCAGCGCAATGACTAGCGGGAGTACATTGGAAGAGACCCAGTACTTC. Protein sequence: CASSAMTSGSTLEETQYF.

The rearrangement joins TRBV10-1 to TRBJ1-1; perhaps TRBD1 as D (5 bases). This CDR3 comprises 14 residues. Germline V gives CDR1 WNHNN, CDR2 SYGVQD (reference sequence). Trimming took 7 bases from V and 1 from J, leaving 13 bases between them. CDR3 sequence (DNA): TGCGCCAGCAAAGCAGGGTCGGGGAACACTGAAGCTTTCTTT. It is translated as CASKAGSGNTEAFF.

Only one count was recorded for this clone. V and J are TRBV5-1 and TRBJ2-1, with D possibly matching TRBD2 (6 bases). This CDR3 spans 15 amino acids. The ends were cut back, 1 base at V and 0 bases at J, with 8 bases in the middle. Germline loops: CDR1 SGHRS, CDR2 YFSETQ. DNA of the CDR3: TGCGCCAGCAGCTTGCGGGAGACCTCCTACAATGAGCAGTTCTTC. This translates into CASSLRETSYNEQFF.